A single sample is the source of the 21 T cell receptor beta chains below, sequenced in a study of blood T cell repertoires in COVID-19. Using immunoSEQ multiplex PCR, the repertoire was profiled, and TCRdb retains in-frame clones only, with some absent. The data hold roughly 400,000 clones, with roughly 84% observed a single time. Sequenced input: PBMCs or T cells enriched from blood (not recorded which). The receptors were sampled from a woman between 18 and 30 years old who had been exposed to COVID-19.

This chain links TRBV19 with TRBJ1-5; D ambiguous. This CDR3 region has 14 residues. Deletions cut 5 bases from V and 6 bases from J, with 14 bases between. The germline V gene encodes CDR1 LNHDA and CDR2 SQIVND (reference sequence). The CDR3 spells CASSLEPRGQPQHF. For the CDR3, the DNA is TGTGCCAGTAGTCTGGAGCCCCGAGGTCAGCCCCAGCATTTT.

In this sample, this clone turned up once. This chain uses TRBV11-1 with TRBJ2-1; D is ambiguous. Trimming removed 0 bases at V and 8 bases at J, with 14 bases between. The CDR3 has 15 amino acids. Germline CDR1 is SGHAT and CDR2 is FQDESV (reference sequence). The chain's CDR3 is CASSLARSAAYEQFF. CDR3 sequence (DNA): TGTGCCAGCAGCTTAGCCCGCAGTGCCGCCTATGAGCAGTTCTTC.

The CDR3 sequence: CASSRDRNGYGYTF. The DNA of the CDR3 is TGTGCCAGTAGTCGGGATAGAAATGGCTATGGCTACACCTTC. The V gene is TRBV19, the J gene TRBJ1-2; D unclear. The CDR3 runs to 14 residues. V lost 5 bases and J 4 bases, leaving 14 bases between the germline ends. Germline CDR1 and CDR2: LNHDA and SQIVND (reference sequence).

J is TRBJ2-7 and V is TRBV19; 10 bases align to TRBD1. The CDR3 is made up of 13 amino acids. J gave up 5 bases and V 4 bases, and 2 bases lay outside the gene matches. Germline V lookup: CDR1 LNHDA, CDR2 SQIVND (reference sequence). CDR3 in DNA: TGTGCCAGTAGTAGGGACAGGGGTGACGAGCAGTACTTC. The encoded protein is CASSRDRGDEQYF.

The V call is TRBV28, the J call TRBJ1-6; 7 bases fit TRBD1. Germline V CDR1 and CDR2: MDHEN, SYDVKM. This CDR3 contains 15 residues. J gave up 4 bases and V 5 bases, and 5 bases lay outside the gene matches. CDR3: CASSAMTGYNSPLHF. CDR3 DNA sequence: TGTGCCAGCAGTGCCATGACAGGGTATAATTCACCCCTCCACTTT.

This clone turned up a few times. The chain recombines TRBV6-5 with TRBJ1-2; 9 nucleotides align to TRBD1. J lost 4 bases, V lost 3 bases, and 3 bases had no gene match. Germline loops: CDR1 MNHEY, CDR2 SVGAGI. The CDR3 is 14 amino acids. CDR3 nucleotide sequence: TGTGCCAGCAGTTATACAGGGGGCTTCTATGGCTACACCTTC. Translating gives CASSYTGGFYGYTF.

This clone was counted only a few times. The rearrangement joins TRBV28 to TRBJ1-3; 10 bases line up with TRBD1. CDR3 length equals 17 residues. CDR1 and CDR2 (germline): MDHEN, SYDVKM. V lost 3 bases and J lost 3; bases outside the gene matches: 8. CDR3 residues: CASSLLWDRGFGNTIYF. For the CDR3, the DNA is TGTGCCAGCAGTTTGTTATGGGACAGGGGCTTTGGAAACACCATATATTTT.

CDR3 loop: CASSDRGPSNQPQHF. DNA of the CDR3: TGTGCCAGCAGTGACAGGGGACCCAGCAATCAGCCCCAGCATTTT. This chain uses TRBV28 with TRBJ1-5; 8 nucleotides align to TRBD1. The CDR3 totals 15 residues. Unmatched junction bases numbered 4, after V lost 5 bases and J lost 1 base. Germline CDR1 MDHEN, CDR2 SYDVKM. Full variable domain (missing parts from reference TRBV28 and TRBJ1-5): DVKVTQSSRYLVKRTGEKVFLECVQDMDHENMFWYRQDPGLGLRLIYFSYDVKMKEKGDIPEGYSVSREKKERFSLILESASTNQTSMYLCASSDRGPSNQPQHFGDGTRLSIL.

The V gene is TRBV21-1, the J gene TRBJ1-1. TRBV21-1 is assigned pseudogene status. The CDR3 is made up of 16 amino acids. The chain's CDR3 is CASSKGEVGLNTEAFF. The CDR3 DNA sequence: TGTGCCAGCAGCAAAGGAGAGGTGGGTTTGAACACTGAAGCTTTCTTT.

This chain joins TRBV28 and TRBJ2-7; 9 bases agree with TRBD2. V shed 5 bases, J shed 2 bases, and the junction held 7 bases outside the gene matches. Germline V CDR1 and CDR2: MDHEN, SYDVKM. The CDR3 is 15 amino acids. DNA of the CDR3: TGTGCCAGCAGTAACTTAGCGGGAGAGGCCTACGAGCAGTACTTC. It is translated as CASSNLAGEAYEQYF.

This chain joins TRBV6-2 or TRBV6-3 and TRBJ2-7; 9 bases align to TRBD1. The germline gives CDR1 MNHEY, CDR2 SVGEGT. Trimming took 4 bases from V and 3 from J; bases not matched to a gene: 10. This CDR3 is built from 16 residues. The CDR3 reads CASSFDPGQGGYEQYF. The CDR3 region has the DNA TGTGCCAGCAGTTTTGACCCGGGACAGGGAGGCTACGAGCAGTACTTC.

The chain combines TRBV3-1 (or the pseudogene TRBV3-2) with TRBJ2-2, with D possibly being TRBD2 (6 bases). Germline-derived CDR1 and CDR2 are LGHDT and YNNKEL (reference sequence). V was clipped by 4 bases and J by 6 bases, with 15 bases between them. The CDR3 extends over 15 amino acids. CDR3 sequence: CASSPHAAGSGELFF. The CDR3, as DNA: TGTGCCAGCAGCCCCCACGCGGCGGGATCCGGGGAGCTGTTTTTT.

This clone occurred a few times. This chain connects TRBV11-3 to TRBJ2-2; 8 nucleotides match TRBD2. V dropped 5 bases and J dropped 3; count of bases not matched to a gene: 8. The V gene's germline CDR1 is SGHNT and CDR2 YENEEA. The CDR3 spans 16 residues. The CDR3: CASSPGGDRYTGELFF. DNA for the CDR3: TGTGCCAGCAGCCCCGGGGGGGATCGATACACCGGGGAGCTGTTTTTT.

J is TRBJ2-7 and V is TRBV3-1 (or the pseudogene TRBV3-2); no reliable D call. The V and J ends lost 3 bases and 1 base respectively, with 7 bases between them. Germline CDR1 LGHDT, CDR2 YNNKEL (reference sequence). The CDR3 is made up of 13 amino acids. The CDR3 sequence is CASSQGRSYEQYF. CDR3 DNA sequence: TGTGCCAGCAGCCAGGGCAGATCCTACGAGCAGTACTTC.

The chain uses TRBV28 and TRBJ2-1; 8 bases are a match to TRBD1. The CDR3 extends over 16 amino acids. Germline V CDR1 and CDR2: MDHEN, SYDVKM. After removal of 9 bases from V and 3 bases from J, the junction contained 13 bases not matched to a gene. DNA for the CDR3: TGTGCCAGTTTTACCCCGACAGGGGACTTCTACAATGAGCAGTTCTTC. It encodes CASFTPTGDFYNEQFF.

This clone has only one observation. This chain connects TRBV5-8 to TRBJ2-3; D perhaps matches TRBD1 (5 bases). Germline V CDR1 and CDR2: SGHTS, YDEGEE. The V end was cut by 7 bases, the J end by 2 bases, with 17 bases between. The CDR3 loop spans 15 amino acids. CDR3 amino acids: CASHPAKGITDTQYF. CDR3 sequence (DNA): TGTGCCAGCCATCCGGCCAAGGGGATCACAGATACGCAGTATTTT.

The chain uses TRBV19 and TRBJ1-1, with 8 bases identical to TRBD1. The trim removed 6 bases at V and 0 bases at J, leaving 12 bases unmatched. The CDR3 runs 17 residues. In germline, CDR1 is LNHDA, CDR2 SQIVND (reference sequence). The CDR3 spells CASRDRGRKALNTEAFF. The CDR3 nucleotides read TGTGCCAGTAGAGACAGGGGACGAAAGGCACTGAACACTGAAGCTTTCTTT.

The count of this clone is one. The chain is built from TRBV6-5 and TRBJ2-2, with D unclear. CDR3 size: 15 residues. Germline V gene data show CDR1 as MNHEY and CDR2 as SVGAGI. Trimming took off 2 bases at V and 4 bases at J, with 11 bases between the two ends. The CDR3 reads CASSYQAISTGELFF. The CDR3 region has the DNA TGTGCCAGCAGTTACCAGGCGATCTCCACCGGGGAGCTGTTTTTT.

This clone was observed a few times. The CDR3 region is CASSLNAGGLSEQYF. In nucleotides, the CDR3 is TGCGCCAGCAGCTTGAATGCGGGAGGGCTGAGTGAGCAGTACTTC. The V call is TRBV5-1, the J call TRBJ2-7; 9 nucleotides match TRBD2. This CDR3 contains 15 residues. The V segment lost 1 base and the J segment 7 bases; nucleotides outside the gene matches: 9. Per the germline V gene, CDR1 is SGHRS and CDR2 is YFSETQ.

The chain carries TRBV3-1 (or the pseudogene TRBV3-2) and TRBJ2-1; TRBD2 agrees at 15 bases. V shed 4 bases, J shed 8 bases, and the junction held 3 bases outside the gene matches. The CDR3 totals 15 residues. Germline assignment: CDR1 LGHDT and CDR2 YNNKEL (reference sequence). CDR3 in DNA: TGTGCCAGCAGCCGGACTAGCGGGAGGGCCCATGAGCAGTTCTTC. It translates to CASSRTSGRAHEQFF.

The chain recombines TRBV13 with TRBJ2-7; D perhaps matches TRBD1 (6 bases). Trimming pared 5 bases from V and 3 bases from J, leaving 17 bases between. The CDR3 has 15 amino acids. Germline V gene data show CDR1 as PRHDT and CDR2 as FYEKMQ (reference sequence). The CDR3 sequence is CASSLQHQGIYEQYF. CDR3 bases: TGTGCCAGCAGCCTCCAGCATCAGGGGATCTACGAGCAGTACTTC.